Included here is one T cell receptor (beta chain) sequence, with context. This receptor's antigen is unknown. This may arise from a read error, as a much more abundant clone is one base away. The germline V gene encodes CDR1 SGHTA and CDR2 FQGNSA. There are 13 amino acids in the CDR3, from cysteine to phenylalanine inclusive. The retained sequence is limited to the CDR3, 39 bases, with the frame set at the first base. The entry originates in a study of blood T cells in healthy people across ages (dated by TCRdb to between 2014 and 2017). As for the study more broadly: In model experiments, template switching captured roughly one uniquely barcoded TCR beta cDNA molecule for every two T cells. The study analyzed two additional independent replicas of 1 million unique cDNA reads from the same blood draw for two donors, one aged 18 to 29 and one aged 80 or older. To track age-related changes in TCR beta repertoire diversity, the study relied on deep sequencing normalized with unique cDNA molecular identifiers. To avoid experimental bias, donors of different ages were spread randomly across the sequencing lanes. Donors were grouped into four age groups: young (average 16 years), middle-aged (39), aged (approximately 58) and long-lived (just over 80). Here is what the overall study found, with its caveats: Observed TCR beta diversity per million T cells fell roughly linearly with age, and a significant reduction was already apparent by age around 40. Because profiling used bulk unsorted PBMCs, naive and antigen-experienced compartments could not be compared conclusively. Donor CMV infection status was unknown, potentially confounding age-related changes in expanded clonotypes. Compared with the aged group, the long-lived group had more naive CD4+ T cells, fewer expanded clones and increased TCR diversity, suggesting age selection. Estimates of total diversity based on one million sequenced T cells were considered lower bounds and underestimates. Observed TCR beta diversity correlated strongly with the percentage of naive T cells measured by flow cytometry.

Preparation of the library involved 5' RACE. For sequencing, an Illumina HiSeq 2500 was employed. A second PCR of about 7 to 12 cycles was run with a J-beta primer mix and a sample-barcoded 5' primer. A template-switch 5' adaptor carrying 12 random nucleotides introduced a unique molecular identifier onto each TCR beta cDNA molecule. Each sample yielded at least 2.5 million CDR3-containing paired-end reads. All of the RNA was converted into first-strand cDNA using the Mint cDNA synthesis kit, with a TRBC-specific oligonucleotide serving as the primer. After uracil-DNA glycosylase treatment, a first 18-cycle PCR used universal primers M1SS and BC2_uni_R on all cDNA. In the original analysis: For normalization, 1 million high-quality reads, each with a distinct molecular identifier, were randomly selected from each sample. Reads sharing molecular identifiers were discarded rather than binned into consensus sequences. MiTCR, set to a Q25 quality threshold and the strictest error-elimination algorithm, was used for CDR3 identification, clonotype clustering and error correction. A nonparametric unseen species model with Euler transformation was used to estimate a lower bound on total TCR beta diversity. Clones were called with MiXCR by TCRdb after fastp trimmed the public reads at Q25, and only in-frame beta chains were retained. Entries that share a CDR3 protein sequence are merged under the most common genes and DNA. TCRdb, rather than the study authors, made the V and J calls. Within this sample are fewer than 1.5 million distinct CDR3 sequences, with around 42% of them counted one time only. The ten top clones hold roughly 8.2% of the sample.

The roughly 39 donors, aged about 6 to 100 years, were systemically healthy Caucasian individuals from Russia. Each donor gave ten milliliters of peripheral blood, collected into EDTA-treated Vacutainer tubes. Ficoll-Paque density-gradient centrifugation was used to isolate PBMCs, with at least 7 million per sample. Total RNA, at least 6 micrograms per sample, was extracted from PBMCs with Trizol reagent. The percentages of naive CD45RAhigh/CD27high T cells were determined by flow cytometry on a PBMC aliquot from every donor. This receptor was identified in a woman aged 18-29 years in good health. The chain is encoded by TRBV7-2 joined to TRBJ2-1, with the D gene not clear enough to name. The end of the DNA fits TRBJ2-7 better, so the J call may be wrong. Sequencing was done on a sample of blood. The DNA reads as follows: TGTGCCAGCAGCTTAGGACGGAGCAATGAGCAGTACTTC. The encoded protein is CASSLGRSNEQYF.